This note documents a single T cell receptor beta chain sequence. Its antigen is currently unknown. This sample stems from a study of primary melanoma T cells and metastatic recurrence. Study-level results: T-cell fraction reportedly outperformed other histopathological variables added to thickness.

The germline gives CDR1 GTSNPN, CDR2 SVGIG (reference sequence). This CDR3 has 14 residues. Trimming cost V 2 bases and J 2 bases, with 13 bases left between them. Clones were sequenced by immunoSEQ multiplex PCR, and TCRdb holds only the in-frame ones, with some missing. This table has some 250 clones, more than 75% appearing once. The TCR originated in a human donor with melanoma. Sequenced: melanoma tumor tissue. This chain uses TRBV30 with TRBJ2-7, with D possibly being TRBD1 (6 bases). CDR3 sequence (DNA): TGTGCCTGGAGTCCATTAGACAGGACCTACGAGCAGTACTTC. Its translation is CAWSPLDRTYEQYF.